The rows below give T cell receptor beta chains drawn from one sample of a study of T-cell reconstitution after alpha-beta-depleted transplantation in children. MiXCR, applied by TCRdb to the PCR reads, yields one record per CDR3 protein. The table has 550,000 to 600,000 distinct CDR3 sequences, under 25% seen once; the top ten hold 13% to 15%. The sequenced sample was PBMCs, mostly from graft donor cells, obtained 360 days after TCRalphabeta/CD19-depleted stem cell transplant. All receptors derive from a boy in the first two years of life who had a stem cell transplant for acute myeloid leukemia, so the T cells may come from the graft donor. Both conserved end residues are part of each CDR3. Fields, in order: clone size, J gene, V gene, D gene, CDR3 DNA, CDR3 protein. D genes are given only for firm matches. Size is omitted from some rows. Given values are once, few, many or a class for expanded clones.

many,TRBJ2-7,TRBV6-5,NA,TGTGCCAGCAGTTATTGGGGGAGTACGAGGGAGCAGTACTTC,CASSYWGSTREQYF
once,TRBJ2-5,TRBV7-3,TRBD2,TGTGCCAGCAGCTTAACGGGCGGTCTAGCGGACGAGACCCAGTACTTC,CASSLTGGLADETQYF
many,TRBJ2-3,TRBV29-1,NA,TGCAGCGGGGACAGGAGCGGGGATACAGATACGCAGTATTTT,CSGDRSGDTDTQYF
few,TRBJ2-7,TRBV4-3,TRBD2,TGCGCCAGCAGCCAAGATCGGCGAGTAGCGGGGGCACTCTCCTACGAGCAGTACTTC,CASSQDRRVAGALSYEQYF
NA,TRBJ1-1,TRBV29-1,NA,TGCAGCGTTGAAGGGAGGGGGGGCGCAACTGAAGCTTTCTTT,CSVEGRGGATEAFF
once,TRBJ2-5,TRBV24-1,NA,TGTGCCACCAGTGCCACAAACAGGGGGGGAGAGACCCAGTACTTC,CATSATNRGGETQYF
few,TRBJ2-1,TRBV20-1,TRBD2,TGCAGTGCTAGGCATAGCGGGGTCTACAATGAGCAGTTCTTC,CSARHSGVYNEQFF
many,TRBJ1-2,TRBV29-1,NA,TGCAGCGTACAGGGAGGGAGTAACTATGGCTACACCTTC,CSVQGGSNYGYTF
few,TRBJ2-5,TRBV9,NA,TGTGCCAGCAGCAAAAGCCGGGACTACCAAGAGACCCAGTACTTC,CASSKSRDYQETQYF
many,TRBJ2-1,TRBV6-4,TRBD1,TGTGCCAGCAGTCCGGGACAGGGTCGTGGGATAAGCTCCTACAATGAGCAGTTCTTC,CASSPGQGRGISSYNEQFF
many,TRBJ2-1,TRBV15,TRBD2,TGTGCCACCAGCCGTCATAGAGCGGGGGCTTACAATGAGCAGTTCTTC,CATSRHRAGAYNEQFF
few,TRBJ2-3,TRBV6-1,TRBD2,TGTGCCAGCAGGGTTACAGGGGTTAGCGGGGGACCCACAGATACGCAGTATTTT,CASRVTGVSGGPTDTQYF
NA,TRBJ2-3,TRBV7-2,NA,TGTGCCAGCAGACCGGACGGAGCTAGCACAGATACGCAGTATTTT,CASRPDGASTDTQYF
many,TRBJ1-3,TRBV4-3,NA,TGCGCCAGCAGCCAAGATGATATGGGGATGGGAAACACCATATATTTT,CASSQDDMGMGNTIYF
many,TRBJ1-4,TRBV7-9,NA,TGTGCCAGTAAGAGGACGGTCAATGAAAAACTGTTTTTT,CASKRTVNEKLFF
NA,TRBJ1-4,TRBV20-1,NA,TGCAGTGCTAGAGATGGGGGCTCAACTAATGAAAAACTGTTTTTT,CSARDGGSTNEKLFF
many,TRBJ2-4,TRBV20-1,NA,TGCAGTGCTGAAGCTCGGCAGGACCTGGATATTCAGTACTTC,CSAEARQDLDIQYF
many,TRBJ1-1,TRBV20-1,NA,TGCAGTGCTAGACCCCCGACCCCTTTTTCTGGGGACACTGAAGCTTTCTTT,CSARPPTPFSGDTEAFF
many,TRBJ2-5,TRBV20-1,NA,TGCAGTGGGGGGGTTCAAGAGACCCAGTACTTC,CSGGVQETQYF
many,TRBJ2-1,TRBV15,NA,TGTGCCACCAGCAGGATAGGAGGCAATGAGCAGTTCTTC,CATSRIGGNEQFF